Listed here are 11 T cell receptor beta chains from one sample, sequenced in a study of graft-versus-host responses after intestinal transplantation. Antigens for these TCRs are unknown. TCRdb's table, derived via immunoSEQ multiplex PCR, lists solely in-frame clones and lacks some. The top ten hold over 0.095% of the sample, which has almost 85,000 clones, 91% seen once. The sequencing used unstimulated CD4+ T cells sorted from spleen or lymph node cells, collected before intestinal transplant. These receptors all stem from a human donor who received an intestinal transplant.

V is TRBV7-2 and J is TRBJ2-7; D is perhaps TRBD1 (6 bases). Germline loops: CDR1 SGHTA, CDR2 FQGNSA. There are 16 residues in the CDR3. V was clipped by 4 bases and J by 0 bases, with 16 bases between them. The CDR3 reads CASSYWTDGYSYEQYF. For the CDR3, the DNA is TGTGCCAGCAGCTATTGGACAGACGGTTACTCCTACGAGCAGTACTTC.

The CDR3 loop reads CASSRDRVGTEAFF. The CDR3 DNA reads TGTGCCAGCTCTCGGGACAGGGTAGGGACTGAAGCTTTCTTT. This sequence joins TRBV18 and TRBJ1-1, with 9 bases matching TRBD1. With V trimmed by 6 bases and J by 5 bases, 7 bases remained unmatched. This CDR3 comprises 14 residues. Germline assignment: CDR1 KGHSH and CDR2 LQKENI.

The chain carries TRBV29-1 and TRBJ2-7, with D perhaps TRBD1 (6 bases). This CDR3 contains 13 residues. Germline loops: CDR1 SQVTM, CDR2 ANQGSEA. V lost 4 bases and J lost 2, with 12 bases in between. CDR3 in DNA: TGCAGCGTTGCAGGGGACCGAACCTACGAGCAGTACTTC. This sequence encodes CSVAGDRTYEQYF.

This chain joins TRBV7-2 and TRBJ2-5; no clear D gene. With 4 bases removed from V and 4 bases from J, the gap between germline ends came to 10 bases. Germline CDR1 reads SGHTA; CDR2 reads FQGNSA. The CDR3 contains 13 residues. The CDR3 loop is CASSSQMGETQYF. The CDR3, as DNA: TGTGCCAGCAGCTCACAGATGGGAGAGACCCAGTACTTC. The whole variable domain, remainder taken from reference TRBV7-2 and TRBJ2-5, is GAGVSQSPSNKVTEKGKDVELRCDPISGHTALYWYRQSLGQGLEFLIYFQGNSAPDKSGLPSDRFSAERTGGSVSTLTIQRTQQEDSAVYLCASSSQMGETQYFGPGTRLLVL.

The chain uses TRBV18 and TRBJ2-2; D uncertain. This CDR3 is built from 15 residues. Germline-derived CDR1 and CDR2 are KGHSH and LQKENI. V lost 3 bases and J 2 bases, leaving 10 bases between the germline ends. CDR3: CASSPSALNTGELFF. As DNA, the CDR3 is TGTGCCAGCTCACCGAGCGCCCTTAACACCGGGGAGCTGTTTTTT.

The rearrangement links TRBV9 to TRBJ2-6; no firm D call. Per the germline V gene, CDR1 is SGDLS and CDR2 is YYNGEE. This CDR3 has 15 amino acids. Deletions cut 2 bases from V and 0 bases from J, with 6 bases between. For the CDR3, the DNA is TGTGCCAGCAGCGTGGAGATCTCTGGGGCCAACGTCCTGACTTTC. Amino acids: CASSVEISGANVLTF.

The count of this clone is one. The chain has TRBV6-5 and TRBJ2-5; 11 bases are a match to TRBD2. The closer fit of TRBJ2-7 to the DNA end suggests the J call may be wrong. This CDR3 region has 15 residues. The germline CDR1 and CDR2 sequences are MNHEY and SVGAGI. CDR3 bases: TGTGCCAGCAGTTACTCCCTAGCGGGGGGATACGAGCAGTACTTC. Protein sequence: CASSYSLAGGYEQYF.

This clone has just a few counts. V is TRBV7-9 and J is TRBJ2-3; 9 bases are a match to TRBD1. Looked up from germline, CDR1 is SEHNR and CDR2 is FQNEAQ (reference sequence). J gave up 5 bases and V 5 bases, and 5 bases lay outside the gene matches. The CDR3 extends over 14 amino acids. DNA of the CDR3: TGTGCCAGCAGCCGGACAGGGGAAGTAGATACGCAGTATTTT. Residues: CASSRTGEVDTQYF.

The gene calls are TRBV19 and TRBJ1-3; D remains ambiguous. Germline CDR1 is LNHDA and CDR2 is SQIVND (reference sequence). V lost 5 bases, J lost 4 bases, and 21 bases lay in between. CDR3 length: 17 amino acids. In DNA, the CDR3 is TGTGCCAGTAGTCCGTATCAGACTACCACTCAGGGAAACACCATATATTTT. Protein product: CASSPYQTTTQGNTIYF.

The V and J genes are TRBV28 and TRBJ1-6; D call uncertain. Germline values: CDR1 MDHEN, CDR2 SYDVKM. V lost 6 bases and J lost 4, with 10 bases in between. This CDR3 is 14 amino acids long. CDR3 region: CASSEPPYNSPLHF. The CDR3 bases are TGTGCCAGCAGCGAGCCCCCGTATAATTCACCCCTCCACTTT.

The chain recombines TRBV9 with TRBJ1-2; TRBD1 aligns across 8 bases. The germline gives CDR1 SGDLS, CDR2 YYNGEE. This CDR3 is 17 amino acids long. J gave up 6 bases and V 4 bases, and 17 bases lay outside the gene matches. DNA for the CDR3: TGTGCCAGCAGCCCTGGGACAGGAGTCAATATCTTGGATGGCTACACCTTC. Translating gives CASSPGTGVNILDGYTF.